This TCR beta chain comes out of a study of regulatory T cells in long-lasting Graves disease. With regard to this clonotype: Its antigen remains unknown. This may be a read error: a much more frequent sequence differs by one nucleotide. Because the CDR3 is missing its conserved closing phenylalanine or tryptophan, this is likely a read error.

The time point is: persistent/refractory GD, antithyroid drugs over 5 years with positive TRAb. Isolated PBMC RNA provided the starting material for the TCR library. The authors drew patients from an endocrinology department in Xi'an, China. A roughly 10-milliliter sample of peripheral blood was drawn into EDTA tubes. General study findings and limits: Persistent disease preferred TRBV28, TRBJ1-2 and TRBJ2-5. Newly diagnosed patients shared 1,000 or so public clonotypes; persistent patients shared around 2,500.

CDR1 is SNHLY, CDR2 FYNNEI, per germline. The CDR3 sequence is 17 residues long. V lost 2 bases and J lost 0, with 14 bases in between. Relying on iRepertoire HTBI primers and Arm-PCR of CDR3 regions, the team built TCR beta libraries. Using its own MiXCR run on the multiplex PCR reads, TCRdb lists one record per CDR3 protein. The sample consists of 350,000 to 500,000 distinct CDR3 sequences, roughly 23% of them appearing once. This clonotype was obtained from a female donor with Graves disease. The J gene is TRBJ1-3, the V gene TRBV2; no reliable D call. Sequencing used peripheral blood mononuclear cells (PBMCs), obtained when the disease was refractory, from a patient treated with antithyroid drugs. CDR3 sequence: CASSEKPPPVSGNTIYL. In DNA, the CDR3 is TGTGCCAGCAGTGAAAAACCTCCCCCAGTCTCTGGAAACACCATATATCTT.